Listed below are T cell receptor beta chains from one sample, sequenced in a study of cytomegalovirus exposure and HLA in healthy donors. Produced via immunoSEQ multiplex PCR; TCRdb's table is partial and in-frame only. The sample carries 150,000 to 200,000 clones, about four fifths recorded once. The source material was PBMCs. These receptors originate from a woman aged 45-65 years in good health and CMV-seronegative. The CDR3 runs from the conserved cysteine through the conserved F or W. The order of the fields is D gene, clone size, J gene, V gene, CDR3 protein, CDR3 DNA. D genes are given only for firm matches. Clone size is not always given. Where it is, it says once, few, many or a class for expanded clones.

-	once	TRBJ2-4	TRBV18	CASSPLSRLAKNIQYF	TGTGCCAGCTCACCCCTCAGCAGGCTAGCCAAAAACATTCAGTACTTC
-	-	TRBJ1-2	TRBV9	CASSVVPDSNYGYTF	TGTGCCAGCAGCGTAGTCCCAGACTCTAACTATGGCTACACCTTC
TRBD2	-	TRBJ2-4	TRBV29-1	CSVGLAGVQYF	TGCAGCGTTGGACTAGCGGGAGTTCAGTACTTC
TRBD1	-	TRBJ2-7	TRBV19	CASSSQGGAYEQYF	TGTGCCAGTAGTTCACAGGGGGGAGCCTACGAGCAGTACTTC
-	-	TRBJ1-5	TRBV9	CASSLRDSNQPQHF	TGTGCCAGCAGCCTGCGGGATAGCAATCAGCCCCAGCATTTT
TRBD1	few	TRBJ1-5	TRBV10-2	CASSRHRGERNQPQHF	TGCGCCAGCAGTCGGCACAGGGGGGAGAGGAATCAGCCCCAGCATTTT
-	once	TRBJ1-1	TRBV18	CASSLQGRGTFF	TGTGCCAGCTCCCTGCAAGGCCGGGGGACTTTCTTT
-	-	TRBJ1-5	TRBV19	CASSSQRGGRHF	TGTGCCAGTAGTTCCCAGAGGGGGGGGAGGCATTTT
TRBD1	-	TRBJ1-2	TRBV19	CASSPRDRGRYYGYTF	TGTGCCAGTAGTCCCCGAGACAGGGGGCGTTACTATGGCTACACCTTC
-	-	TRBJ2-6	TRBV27	CASSFRTELSGANVLTF	TGTGCCAGCAGTTTTCGGACAGAACTCTCTGGGGCCAACGTCCTGACTTTC
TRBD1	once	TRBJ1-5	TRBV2	CASMAWTGVGQPQHF	TGTGCCAGCATGGCTTGGACAGGGGTTGGCCAGCCCCAGCATTTT
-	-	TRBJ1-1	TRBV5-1	CASRQEFHTEAFF	TGCGCCAGCAGACAGGAGTTTCACACTGAAGCTTTCTTT
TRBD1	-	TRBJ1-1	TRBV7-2	CASSFGQARFLMNTEAFF	TGTGCCAGCAGCTTCGGACAGGCCCGATTTCTCATGAACACTGAAGCTTTCTTT
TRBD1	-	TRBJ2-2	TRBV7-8	CATSRGQGEKPGELFF	TGTGCCACCTCGAGGGGGCAGGGAGAGAAACCGGGGGAGCTGTTTTTT
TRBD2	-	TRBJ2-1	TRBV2	CASGRGGPYNEQFF	TGTGCCAGCGGGCGGGGGGGGCCCTACAATGAGCAGTTCTTC
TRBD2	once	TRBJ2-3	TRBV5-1	CASSFTFRGGETSGRRSTDTQYF	TGCGCCAGCAGCTTCACTTTCCGGGGTGGGGAGACTAGCGGGAGGAGGAGCACAGATACGCAGTATTTT
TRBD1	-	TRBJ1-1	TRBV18	CASSPSRDSEAFF	TGTGCCAGCTCACCGTCCCGGGACAGTGAAGCTTTCTTT
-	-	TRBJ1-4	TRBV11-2	CASSPRRGGEKLFF	TGTGCCAGCAGCCCGAGGCGGGGGGGAGAAAAACTGTTTTTT
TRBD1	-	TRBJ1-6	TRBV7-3	CASSLRPGQGSNSPLHF	TGTGCCAGCAGCTTAAGACCGGGACAGGGGAGCAATTCACCCCTCCACTTT
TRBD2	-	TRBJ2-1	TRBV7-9	CASSPTSGNYNEQFF	TGTGCCAGCAGTCCTACTAGCGGGAACTACAATGAGCAGTTCTTC
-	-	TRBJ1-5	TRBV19	CATNIGSSNQPQHF	TGTGCCACCAACATTGGGAGTAGCAATCAGCCCCAGCATTTT
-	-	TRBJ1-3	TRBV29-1	CSAVLLGNTIYF	TGCAGCGCTGTTCTATTGGGAAACACCATATATTTT
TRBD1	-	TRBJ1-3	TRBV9	CASSPGQGMGGTIYF	TGTGCCAGCAGCCCGGGACAGGGAATGGGGGGCACCATATATTTT
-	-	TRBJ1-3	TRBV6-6	CASSLTGTSGNTIYF	TGTGCCAGCAGTTTGACAGGTACCTCTGGAAACACCATATATTTT
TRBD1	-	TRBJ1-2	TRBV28	CASSSPLQGNLYGYTF	TGTGCCAGCAGTTCACCGCTACAGGGGAATCTCTATGGCTACACCTTC
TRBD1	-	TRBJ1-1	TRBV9	CASSPRDRLIRSTEAFF	TGTGCCAGCAGCCCCCGGGACAGGTTGATTAGGAGCACTGAAGCTTTCTTT
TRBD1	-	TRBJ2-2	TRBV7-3	CASSETGGNTGELFF	TGTGCCAGCAGCGAGACAGGGGGCAACACCGGGGAGCTGTTTTTT
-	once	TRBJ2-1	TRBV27	CASSSPPGQPYNEQFF	TGTGCCAGCAGTTCGCCCCCGGGACAACCCTACAATGAGCAGTTCTTC
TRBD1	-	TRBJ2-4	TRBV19	CASRRAGGDRADIQYF	TGTGCCAGTAGAAGGGCAGGGGGCGATAGGGCGGACATTCAGTACTTC
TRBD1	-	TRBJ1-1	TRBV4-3	CASSQKGADSREAFF	TGCGCCAGCAGCCAGAAGGGGGCGGACAGCCGTGAAGCTTTCTTT
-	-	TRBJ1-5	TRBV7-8	CASSIGQQYQPQHF	TGTGCCAGCAGTATTGGGCAGCAATATCAGCCCCAGCATTTT
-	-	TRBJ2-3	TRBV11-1	CASSLNGADTQYF	TGTGCCAGCAGCTTAAATGGAGCAGATACGCAGTATTTT
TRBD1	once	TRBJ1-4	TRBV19	CASSLVGTALEKLFF	TGTGCCAGTAGCTTGGTTGGGACAGCCCTTGAAAAACTGTTTTTT
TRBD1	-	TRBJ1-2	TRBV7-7	CASSLANRGKKEQCGANGYTF	TGTGCTAGCAGCTTAGCAAACAGGGGAAAGAAAGAACAGTGTGGGGCCAATGGCTACACCTTC
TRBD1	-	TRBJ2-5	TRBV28	CASSLLDRGRETQYF	TGTGCCAGCAGTTTATTAGACAGGGGGCGGGAGACCCAGTACTTC
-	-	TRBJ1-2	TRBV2	CASSASAGNYGYTF	TGTGCCAGCAGTGCTTCGGCGGGGAACTATGGCTACACCTTC
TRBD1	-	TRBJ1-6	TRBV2	CASRAGTGFYNSPLHF	TGTGCCAGCAGAGCCGGGACAGGATTCTATAATTCACCCCTCCACTTT
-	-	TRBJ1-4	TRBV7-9	CASSLRSGMVNEKLFF	TGTGCCAGCAGCTTAAGGTCGGGAATGGTGAATGAAAAACTGTTTTTT
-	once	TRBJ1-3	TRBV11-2	CASSQTGSGNTIYF	TGTGCCAGCAGCCAGACAGGTTCGGGAAACACCATATATTTT
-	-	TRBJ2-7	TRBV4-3	CASSYGQGSTYEQYF	TGCGCCAGCAGCTACGGGCAGGGAAGTACCTACGAGCAGTACTTC
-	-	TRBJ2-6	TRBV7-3	CASSSRVSGANVLTF	TGTGCCAGCAGTTCCAGGGTGTCGGGGGCCAACGTCCTGACTTTC
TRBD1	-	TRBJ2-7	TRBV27	CASSPPGTGSYEQYF	TGTGCCAGCAGTCCCCCCGGGACAGGGTCCTACGAGCAGTACTTC
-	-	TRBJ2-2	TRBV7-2	CASSLEGGQGGELFF	TGTGCCAGCAGCTTAGAGGGGGGGCAGGGCGGGGAGCTGTTTTTT
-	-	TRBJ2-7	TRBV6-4	CASSERRVPHF	TGTGCCAGCAGTGAGCGCAGGGTTCCCCACTTC
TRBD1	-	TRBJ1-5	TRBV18	CASSQLTGITQPQHF	TGTGCCAGCTCCCAGTTGACAGGGATCACTCAGCCCCAGCATTTT
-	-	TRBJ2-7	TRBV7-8	CASSPGLLAYEQYF	TGTGCCAGCAGCCCAGGACTCTTAGCCTATGAGCAGTACTTC
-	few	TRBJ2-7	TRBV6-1	CASRLLDDEQYF	TGTGCCAGCCGACTCTTAGACGACGAGCAGTACTTC